Below, 21 T cell receptor beta chains from the same sample are listed, as sequenced in a study of cytomegalovirus exposure and HLA in healthy donors. Primers for the PCR totalled 60 Vbeta and 13 Jbeta. Profiled with immunoSEQ multiplex PCR; TCRdb holds only in-frame clones, not every one. Of about 190,000 clones in the sample, around four fifths were seen once. Sequencing used PBMCs. All receptors come from a man between 40 and 49 years old in good health and CMV-seropositive.

This chain uses TRBV30 with TRBJ2-3; a weak D match, TRBD1 (6 bases). V lost 2 bases and J 4 bases, leaving 13 bases between the germline ends. Germline CDR1 is GTSNPN and CDR2 is SVGIG (reference sequence). This CDR3 spans 14 amino acids. The CDR3 loop is CAWSMGAGADTQYF. CDR3 nucleotides: TGTGCCTGGAGTATGGGGGCCGGGGCAGATACGCAGTATTTT.

The chain carries TRBV9 and TRBJ2-7, with 11 bases matching TRBD1. The CDR3 runs 15 residues. V lost 4 bases to trimming and J lost 1 base; unmatched junction nucleotides: 4. Germline V gene lookup returns CDR1 SGDLS and CDR2 YYNGEE. The CDR3 nucleotides read TGTGCCAGCAGCCCCTGGGACAGGGGGTCCTACGAGCAGTACTTC. Protein product: CASSPWDRGSYEQYF.

The V and J genes are TRBV7-2 and TRBJ2-5; TRBD1 agrees at 10 bases. V dropped 3 bases and J dropped 4; count of bases not matched to a gene: 5. The CDR3 is 15 residues long. Per the germline V gene, CDR1 is SGHTA and CDR2 is FQGNSA. CDR3 coding DNA: TGTGCCAGCAGCTTGACAGGGGGCGCGGGAGAGACCCAGTACTTC. Translation gives CASSLTGGAGETQYF.

V is TRBV28 and J is TRBJ2-6; maybe TRBD1 (6 bases). V lost 11 bases and J lost 4, with 15 bases in between. The CDR3 runs to 14 residues. The germline V gene has CDR1 MDHEN and CDR2 SYDVKM. CDR3 in DNA: TGTGCCGTTGGTAGGGGGTCCGGGGCCAACGTCCTGACTTTC. It is translated as CAVGRGSGANVLTF.

The V call is TRBV11-2, the J call TRBJ2-1; TRBD2 agrees at 10 bases. CDR3 length: 16 amino acids. Germline CDR1 SGHAT, CDR2 FQNNGV. With 2 bases clipped from V and 4 bases from J, the junction kept 5 bases outside the gene matches. The CDR3 DNA reads as TGTGCCAGCAGCTTATATACTAGCGGGACTTACAATGAGCAGTTCTTC. This gives the protein CASSLYTSGTYNEQFF. Full variable domain (rest looked up from reference TRBV11-2 and TRBJ2-1): EAGVAQSPRYKIIEKRQSVAFWCNPISGHATLYWYQQILGQGPKLLIQFQNNGVVDDSQLPKDRFSAERLKGVDSTLKIQPAKLEDSAVYLCASSLYTSGTYNEQFFGPGTRLTVL.

CDR3 nucleotide sequence: TGTGCCACCAGGGTACTAGCGGGAAACAATGAGCAGTTCTTC. Translated: CATRVLAGNNEQFF. The chain carries TRBV6-5 and TRBJ2-1; 10 nucleotides match TRBD2. There are 14 residues in the CDR3. Germline V gene data show CDR1 as MNHEY and CDR2 as SVGAGI. Trimming at V came to 10 bases and at J to 5 bases, leaving 8 bases not matched to a gene.

Points on this clone: At one of its ends the junction is not consistent with the germline gene, which may arise from a read error. The rearrangement links TRBV6-5 to TRBJ2-7; 9 bases are a match to TRBD2. Germline loops: CDR1 MNHEY, CDR2 SVGAGI. The CDR3 loop spans 11 amino acids. In DNA form, the CDR3 reads TGTGCCAGCAGTACATCTAGCGGGATGATCTTC. Translation: CASSTSSGMIF.

With respect to this clone: A read error may produce the germline difference seen at one junction end. The chain uses TRBV9 and TRBJ2-3; D call uncertain. The CDR3 consists of 9 residues. Germline V gene lookup returns CDR1 SGDLS and CDR2 YYNGEE. The CDR3 here is CASSGGHTF. Written as DNA, the CDR3 is TGTGCCAGCAGCGGTGGGCACACTTTT.

Here the CDR3 reads CASSKQRQGMNTEAFF. The CDR3 DNA sequence: TGTGCCAGTAGTAAACAGAGACAGGGGATGAACACTGAAGCTTTCTTT. This sequence joins TRBV19 and TRBJ1-1; 8 bases are a match to TRBD1. Trimming cost V 4 bases and J 0 bases; bases outside gene matches: 7. CDR1 LNHDA and CDR2 SQIVND come from the germline V gene (reference sequence). The CDR3 runs 16 residues. Variable domain in full (rest from reference TRBV19 and TRBJ1-1): DGGITQSPKYLFRKEGQNVTLSCEQNLNHDAMYWYRQDPGQGLRLIYYSQIVNDFQKGDIAEGYSVSREKKESFPLTVTSAQKNPTAFYLCASSKQRQGMNTEAFFGQGTRLTVV.

This chain connects TRBV29-1 to TRBJ2-1, with TRBD1 matching 9 bases. CDR1 is SQVTM and CDR2 is ANQGSEA in the germline V gene. The CDR3 extends over 14 amino acids. V lost 7 bases, J lost 3 bases, and 7 bases stayed unmatched. Written as DNA, the CDR3 is TGCAGCGGACGGGACAGGGCGAGCTACAATGAGCAGTTCTTC. Translated: CSGRDRASYNEQFF.

The CDR3 DNA reads as TGTGCCAGCAGCTCTCTGACGGGACTAGCTTCCTACAATGAGCAGTTCTTC. Its protein is CASSSLTGLASYNEQFF. The V call is TRBV5-6, the J call TRBJ2-1, with 9 bases identical to TRBD2. Germline V gene data show CDR1 as SGHDT and CDR2 as YYEEEE. The V segment lost 3 bases and the J segment 1 base; nucleotides outside the gene matches: 8. CDR3 length: 17 amino acids.

V gene TRBV5-1 combines with J gene TRBJ2-5; D may be TRBD2 (6 bases). The germline V gene encodes CDR1 SGHRS and CDR2 YFSETQ. The ends were cut back, 4 bases at V and 5 bases at J, with 18 bases in the middle. CDR3 length equals 15 residues. This chain's CDR3 is CASSLSTGDRETQYF. The CDR3 nucleotides are TGCGCCAGCAGCCTATCGACGGGGGATCGGGAGACCCAGTACTTC.

This clone was found once. The V gene is TRBV4-2, the J gene TRBJ1-4, with D possibly TRBD1 on 6 matching bases. Trimming shortened V by 4 bases and J by 2 bases, and 11 bases separated the two germline ends. This CDR3 is built from 15 residues. The germline V gene encodes CDR1 LGHNA and CDR2 YNFKEQ. The CDR3, as DNA: TGTGCCAGCAGCCGCCTAACAGGGACTAATGAAAAACTGTTTTTT. Its translation: CASSRLTGTNEKLFF.

This chain joins TRBV5-1 and TRBJ2-7; TRBD2 aligns across 11 bases. The CDR3 covers 17 residues. V dropped 4 bases and J dropped 1; count of bases not matched to a gene: 10. Germline CDR1 is SGHRS and CDR2 is YFSETQ. CDR3 DNA sequence: TGCGCCAGCAGCCTGGGACTAGCGGACCCTTGGTCCTACGAGCAGTACTTC. Protein product: CASSLGLADPWSYEQYF.

This sequence joins TRBV27 and TRBJ2-7; 10 bases agree with TRBD2. The V gene end was trimmed by 9 bases and the J gene end by 0 bases; junction bases not matched to a gene: 5. CDR1 MNHEY and CDR2 SMNVEV come from the germline V gene (reference sequence). This CDR3 contains 14 residues. CDR3 sequence (DNA): TGTGCCAGTTCTCCTAGCGGGAGCTCCTACGAGCAGTACTTC. Translating gives CASSPSGSSYEQYF.

This chain joins TRBV2 and TRBJ2-7; D possibly corresponds to TRBD2 (10 bases). This CDR3 region has 16 residues. V was pared by 9 bases and J by 0 bases, with 21 bases between. The germline V gene encodes CDR1 SNHLY and CDR2 FYNNEI. The CDR3: CASKAGGTGFSYEQYF. As DNA, the CDR3 is TGTGCCAGTAAAGCGGGGGGGACAGGGTTCTCCTACGAGCAGTACTTC.

V and J are TRBV7-2 and TRBJ2-1; D gene unclear. The V end lost 2 bases, the J end lost 9 bases, and 8 bases lay between the germline ends. The CDR3 covers 12 residues. CDR1 and CDR2 (germline): SGHTA, FQGNSA. CDR3 amino acids: CASSLITGEQFF. CDR3 sequence (DNA): TGTGCCAGCAGCTTAATCACTGGTGAGCAGTTCTTC.

The rearrangement links TRBV9 to TRBJ1-3, with D maybe TRBD1 (5 bases). CDR1 is SGDLS, CDR2 YYNGEE, per germline. Trimming shortened V by 0 bases and J by 0 bases, and 16 bases separated the two germline ends. The CDR3 covers 18 residues. The CDR3 sequence: CASSVAPEGLPSGNTIYF. The CDR3 bases are TGTGCCAGCAGCGTAGCGCCCGAGGGACTACCCTCTGGAAACACCATATATTTT.

The chain employs TRBV4-2 and TRBJ2-3; D is uncertain. This CDR3 has 16 residues. Trimming took 2 bases from V and 0 from J, leaving 12 bases between them. Germline values: CDR1 LGHNA, CDR2 YNFKEQ. CDR3 DNA sequence: TGTGCCAGCAGCCAAAACGCCGGCGGTAGCACAGATACGCAGTATTTT. Its translation: CASSQNAGGSTDTQYF.

The gene calls are TRBV7-9 and TRBJ2-7; D is unresolved. The germline V gene encodes CDR1 SEHNR and CDR2 FQNEAQ (reference sequence). The CDR3 is 12 amino acids. With 3 bases removed from V and 1 base from J, the gap between germline ends came to 4 bases. This CDR3 reads CASSFVSYEQYF. In DNA form, the CDR3 reads TGTGCCAGCAGCTTCGTATCCTACGAGCAGTACTTC. The full variable domain, rest sourced from reference TRBV7-9 and TRBJ2-7, is DTGVSQNPRHKITKRGQNVTFRCDPISEHNRLYWYRQTLGQGPEFLTYFQNEAQLEKSRLLSDRFSAERPKGSFSTLEIQRTEQGDSAMYLCASSFVSYEQYFGPGTRLTVT.

The chain uses TRBV11-2 and TRBJ2-7; TRBD1 aligns across 10 bases. Germline values: CDR1 SGHAT, CDR2 FQNNGV. J gave up 7 bases and V 5 bases, and 17 bases lay outside the gene matches. CDR3 length equals 17 residues. CDR3 residues: CASSPSLIWDRGGEQYF. The CDR3, as DNA: TGTGCCAGCAGCCCGAGCCTCATCTGGGACAGGGGTGGAGAGCAGTACTTC.